This T cell receptor beta chain was observed in a study of T-cell memory formation after mild COVID-19. TCRdb re-derived calls from the 5' RACE reads in MiXCR, one entry per CDR3 protein. The sample lists around 130,000 distinct CDR3 sequences; around 14% were seen once. Points on this clonotype: The antigen remains unidentified.

Germline V CDR1 and CDR2: MRHNA, SNTAGT. The CDR3 is made up of 16 amino acids. V gave up 0 bases and J gave up 2 bases, with 11 bases separating them. Study observations and caveats: CD4/CD8 balance characterized clones contracting day 15 to 85, and CD4+ skew characterized later expanders.

V and J are TRBV6-4 and TRBJ1-5; D may be TRBD1 (5 bases). This TCR came from an adult woman who had mild COVID-19 (a few samples of this study predate the infection). Cell type and time point are not known. Sequencing was carried out using PBMCs or a T cell subset sorted from them (not recorded which). CDR3 nucleotides: TGTGCCAGCAGTGACTCAAGGGGTGTGGGCAATCAGCCCCAGCATTTT. Its protein is CASSDSRGVGNQPQHF.